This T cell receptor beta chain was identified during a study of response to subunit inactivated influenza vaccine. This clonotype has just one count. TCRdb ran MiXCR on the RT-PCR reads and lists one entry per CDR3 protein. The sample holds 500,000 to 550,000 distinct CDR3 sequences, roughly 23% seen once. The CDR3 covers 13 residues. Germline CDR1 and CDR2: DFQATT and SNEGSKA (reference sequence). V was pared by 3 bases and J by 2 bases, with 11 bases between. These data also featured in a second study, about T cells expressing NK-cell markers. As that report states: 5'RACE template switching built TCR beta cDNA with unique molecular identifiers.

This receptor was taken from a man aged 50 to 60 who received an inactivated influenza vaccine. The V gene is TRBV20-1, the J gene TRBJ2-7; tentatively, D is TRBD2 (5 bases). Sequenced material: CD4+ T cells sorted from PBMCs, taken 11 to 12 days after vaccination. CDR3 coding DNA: TGCAGTGCTAGCCCGGGAACGACCTACGAGCAGTACTTC. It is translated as CSASPGTTYEQYF.